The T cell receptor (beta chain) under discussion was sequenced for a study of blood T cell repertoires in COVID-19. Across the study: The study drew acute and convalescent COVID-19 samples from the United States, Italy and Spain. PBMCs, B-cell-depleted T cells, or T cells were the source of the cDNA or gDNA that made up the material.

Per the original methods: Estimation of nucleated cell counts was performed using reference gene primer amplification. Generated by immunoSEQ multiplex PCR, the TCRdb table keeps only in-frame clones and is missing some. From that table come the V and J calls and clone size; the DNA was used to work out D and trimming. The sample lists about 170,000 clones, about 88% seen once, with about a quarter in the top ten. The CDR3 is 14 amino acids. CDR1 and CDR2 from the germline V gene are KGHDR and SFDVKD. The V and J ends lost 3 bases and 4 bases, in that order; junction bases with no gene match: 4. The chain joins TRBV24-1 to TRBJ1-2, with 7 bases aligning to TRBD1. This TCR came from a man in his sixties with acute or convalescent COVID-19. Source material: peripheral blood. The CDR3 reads CATSDQNRGYGYTF. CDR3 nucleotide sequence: TGTGCCACCAGTGATCAAAACAGGGGCTATGGCTACACCTTC.